A selection of T cell receptor beta chains follows, all from one sample in a study of response to subunit inactivated influenza vaccine. Using its own MiXCR run on the RT-PCR reads, TCRdb lists one record per CDR3 protein. The sample has about 780,000 distinct CDR3 sequences, about a fifth seen once. The material sequenced was PBMCs from blood, taken 5 days after vaccination. The receptors here all came from a man aged 45 to 65 who received an inactivated influenza vaccine. Both conserved end residues are part of each CDR3. Each record gives: clone size, V gene, J gene, D gene, CDR3 DNA, CDR3 protein. D genes are given only for firm matches. Clone size appears in some rows only: once, few, many, or a class for an expanded clone.

size: -; V: TRBV12-3/TRBV12-4; J: TRBJ2-7; D: TRBD1; DNA: TGTGCCAGCAGTTTAGCCAGGGGGATTGAGCAGTACTTC; CDR3: CASSLARGIEQYF
size: few; V: TRBV12-3/TRBV12-4; J: TRBJ2-2; D: TRBD2; DNA: TGTGCCAGTTGGCTAGCGGGAGCGGAGCTGTTTTTT; CDR3: CASWLAGAELFF
size: -; V: TRBV7-6; J: TRBJ1-2; D: -; DNA: TGTGCCAGCAGCTTGGTAGGTTCCTATGGCTACACCTTC; CDR3: CASSLVGSYGYTF
size: few; V: TRBV12-3/TRBV12-4; J: TRBJ2-3; D: TRBD2; DNA: TGTGCCAGCAGACGGGGACTAGCGAGCACAGATACGCAGTATTTT; CDR3: CASRRGLASTDTQYF
size: few; V: TRBV15; J: TRBJ2-1; D: -; DNA: TGTGCCACCGGCGGAACAAGCTCCTACAATGAGCAGTTCTTC; CDR3: CATGGTSSYNEQFF
size: -; V: TRBV7-2; J: TRBJ1-1; D: -; DNA: TGTGCCAGCAGAAGACTGCTGATTATGAACACTGAAGCTTTCTTT; CDR3: CASRRLLIMNTEAFF
size: few; V: TRBV4-1; J: TRBJ1-2; D: TRBD1; DNA: TGCGCCAGCAGCCAAGGTTGGACAGGGGGAAATTACTATGGCTACACCTTC; CDR3: CASSQGWTGGNYYGYTF
size: few; V: TRBV7-9; J: TRBJ2-7; D: TRBD1; DNA: TGTGCCAGCAGCATGACAGGGATCCCCTACGAGCAGTACTTC; CDR3: CASSMTGIPYEQYF
size: -; V: TRBV4-2; J: TRBJ2-1; D: TRBD1; DNA: TGTGCCAGCAGCCACAACAGGGGTTCCTACAATGAGCAGTTCTTC; CDR3: CASSHNRGSYNEQFF
size: -; V: TRBV6-2/TRBV6-3; J: TRBJ2-7; D: -; DNA: TGTGCCAGCACCCTGAAGTCCGGGATCGCAAAGGCGCAGTACTTC; CDR3: CASTLKSGIAKAQYF
size: -; V: TRBV7-9; J: TRBJ1-1; D: -; DNA: TGTGCCAGCAGCAGCCTAGTGGGGTTGAACACTGAAGCTTTCTTT; CDR3: CASSSLVGLNTEAFF
size: many; V: TRBV12-3/TRBV12-4; J: TRBJ2-3; D: -; DNA: TGTGCCAGCAGGCCTATAGCGGATCGCACAGATACGCAGTATTTT; CDR3: CASRPIADRTDTQYF
size: -; V: TRBV20-1; J: TRBJ2-1; D: -; DNA: TGCAGTGCTTCTGAATACCCCCGGCAGTTCTTC; CDR3: CSASEYPRQFF
size: -; V: TRBV3-1; J: TRBJ1-1; D: -; DNA: TGTGCCAGCAGCCAAGTACCCGCGGGGAGGAACACTGAAGCTCTCTTT; CDR3: CASSQVPAGRNTEALF
size: -; V: TRBV6-5; J: TRBJ2-5; D: -; DNA: TGTGCCAGCAGTTACGGGGGCGCGGCGGGAACGGAGACCCAGTACTTC; CDR3: CASSYGGAAGTETQYF
size: -; V: TRBV6-5; J: TRBJ2-3; D: -; DNA: TGTGCCAGCAGTTACTCCCTCACAGGGGCGGGGACCACAGATACGCAGTATTTT; CDR3: CASSYSLTGAGTTDTQYF
size: -; V: TRBV10-3; J: TRBJ2-5; D: -; DNA: TGTGCCATCAGTGATTCCGTGGAGACCCAGTACTTC; CDR3: CAISDSVETQYF
size: -; V: TRBV20-1; J: TRBJ2-3; D: TRBD2; DNA: TGCAGTGCTAGGGGGACTAGCGGGAGAACAGATACGCAGTATTTT; CDR3: CSARGTSGRTDTQYF
size: few; V: TRBV20-1; J: TRBJ2-7; D: TRBD1; DNA: TGCAGTGCCGTTAGGGGACAGGGGGCTTACGAGCAGTACTTC; CDR3: CSAVRGQGAYEQYF
size: few; V: TRBV5-5; J: TRBJ1-1; D: -; DNA: TGTGCCAGCAGCTCCGGTTGGGTGGAGGAGGACACTGAAGCTTTCTTT; CDR3: CASSSGWVEEDTEAFF
size: -; V: TRBV5-1; J: TRBJ2-7; D: TRBD1; DNA: TGCGCCAGCAGCTTGGCCGGACAGGGGTCGAAACAGTACTTC; CDR3: CASSLAGQGSKQYF
size: few; V: TRBV6-5; J: TRBJ2-2; D: -; DNA: TGTGCCAGCAGCTACAGGGTAGGGCCGAACACCGGGGAGCTGTTTTTT; CDR3: CASSYRVGPNTGELFF
size: -; V: TRBV11-2; J: TRBJ2-3; D: TRBD1; DNA: TGTGCCAGCAGCTTAGTCTTGACAGGGGTCGGCACAGATACGCAGTATTTT; CDR3: CASSLVLTGVGTDTQYF
size: -; V: TRBV5-1; J: TRBJ1-4; D: -; DNA: TGCGCCAGCTGCTTGGTAGGGTCAACTAATGAAAAACTGTTTTTT; CDR3: CASCLVGSTNEKLFF
size: -; V: TRBV5-1; J: TRBJ1-1; D: TRBD1; DNA: TGCGCCAGCAGCCCTAGAATCTGGACAGGAATGAACACTGAAGCTTTCTTT; CDR3: CASSPRIWTGMNTEAFF
size: -; V: TRBV20-1; J: TRBJ2-1; D: TRBD2; DNA: TGCAGTGCTAGAGGTGGCGGGAGGGGCCTGAGCTCCTACAATGAGCAGTTCTTC; CDR3: CSARGGGRGLSSYNEQFF
size: -; V: TRBV5-1; J: TRBJ2-1; D: TRBD2; DNA: TGCGCCAGCAGCTTGTTAGCTAGCGGCTACAATGAGCAGTTCTTC; CDR3: CASSLLASGYNEQFF
size: -; V: TRBV6-5; J: TRBJ2-1; D: -; DNA: TGTGCCAGCAGTTACTCACAGAACAATGAGCAGTTCTTC; CDR3: CASSYSQNNEQFF
size: -; V: TRBV6-2/TRBV6-3; J: TRBJ2-1; D: -; DNA: TGTGCCAGCAACCGACATTTGCCTAGCTCCTACAATGAGCAGTTCTTC; CDR3: CASNRHLPSSYNEQFF
size: -; V: TRBV6-2/TRBV6-3; J: TRBJ2-5; D: TRBD1; DNA: TGTGCCAGCAGTCCTACCCAGGGGGCACTGGAGACCCAGTACTTC; CDR3: CASSPTQGALETQYF
size: many; V: TRBV6-1; J: TRBJ1-2; D: -; DNA: TGTGCCAGCAGCTCCTTAAAAGGGGGGTGGAACTATGGCTACACCTTC; CDR3: CASSSLKGGWNYGYTF
size: few; V: TRBV7-6; J: TRBJ2-2; D: -; DNA: TGTGCCAGCAGCCGCGACTGGACCACCGGGGAGCTGTTTTTT; CDR3: CASSRDWTTGELFF
size: once; V: TRBV20-1; J: TRBJ2-5; D: TRBD2; DNA: TGCAGTGCTAGACTAGCGGACAACCAAGAGACCCAGTACTTC; CDR3: CSARLADNQETQYF
size: -; V: TRBV10-3; J: TRBJ2-1; D: TRBD2; DNA: TGTGCCATCAGTGATCCGGGACTACCAACTCTTAACATAAACAATGAGCAGTTCTTC; CDR3: CAISDPGLPTLNINNEQFF
size: -; V: TRBV7-6; J: TRBJ2-7; D: -; DNA: TGTGCCAGCAGCTCTTCCACAGGGTTATCCTACGAGCAGTACTTC; CDR3: CASSSSTGLSYEQYF
size: many; V: TRBV19; J: TRBJ2-7; D: -; DNA: TGTGCCAGTAGTATACAGGACTCCTACGAGCAGTACTTC; CDR3: CASSIQDSYEQYF
size: few; V: TRBV20-1; J: TRBJ2-1; D: TRBD2; DNA: TGCAGTGCGAGGGACACGGGACTAGCGGGAGTGCCCTGGGGATACAATGAGCAGTTCTTC; CDR3: CSARDTGLAGVPWGYNEQFF
size: -; V: TRBV27; J: TRBJ1-3; D: -; DNA: TGTGCCAGCAGTTTAACTGGGGGTACGGGAAACACCATATATTTT; CDR3: CASSLTGGTGNTIYF
size: -; V: TRBV7-6; J: TRBJ2-7; D: -; DNA: TGTGCCAGCAGCTGCCTTAGCGGTAGCTTGAACGAGCAGTACTTC; CDR3: CASSCLSGSLNEQYF
size: few; V: TRBV20-1; J: TRBJ2-3; D: TRBD2; DNA: TGCAGTGCTAGCGATGCGGGAGGGGCAGATACGCAGTATTTT; CDR3: CSASDAGGADTQYF
size: many; V: TRBV12-3/TRBV12-4; J: TRBJ2-3; D: -; DNA: TGTGCCAGCAGTTTCGTCCTAGCTGTGGATACGCAGTATTTT; CDR3: CASSFVLAVDTQYF
size: -; V: TRBV5-1; J: TRBJ2-3; D: -; DNA: TGCGCCAGCAGGGAACAGGGTACTAGCACAGATACGCAGTATTTT; CDR3: CASREQGTSTDTQYF
size: -; V: TRBV7-8; J: TRBJ1-5; D: TRBD1; DNA: TGTGCCAGCGGCCCTAGGACAGGCTTTAATCAGCCCCAGCATTTT; CDR3: CASGPRTGFNQPQHF